This TCR beta chain was captured in a study of shared clonotypes between healthy human individuals. Notes on this clone: The antigen remains undetermined.

The study drew its donors from healthy HIV-negative adults without recent acute infections or vaccinations. Authors' methods: ImmunoSEQ junction-only sequences lacked quality scores, so their filtering differed. The protocol was immunoSEQ multiplex PCR, while the TCRdb copy is restricted to in-frame clones and leaves out a portion. That table supplies the V and J calls and clone size; D and trimming were determined from the DNA. There are around 980,000 clones in the sample; roughly 74% occur only once, and roughly 0.61% lies in the top ten. Regarding the study as a whole: Clonotypes shared by all four donors outscored non-shared clonotypes in generation probability. Of the naive CD4 clonotypes, around 5% were shared across a handful of donors.

This TCR derives from a man between 18 and 29 years old in good health. Some clones in this sample may be carry-over from other donors' samples. Sequencing used memory CD4+ T cells from PBMCs. As for subset: CD45RA-negative fraction.

The CDR3 nucleotides read TGTGCCTGGATTCAGGGGGCGAGGAATAATTCACCCCTCCACTTT. This sequence encodes CAWIQGARNNSPLHF. V and J are TRBV30 and TRBJ1-6, with TRBD1 matching over 8 bases. V gave up 4 bases and J gave up 5 bases; unmatched junction bases: 7. The CDR3 spans 15 residues. The germline V gene has CDR1 GTSNPN and CDR2 SVGIG (reference sequence).